The 30 T cell receptor beta chains below were found in one sample sequenced in a study of long-term antiretroviral therapy in people with HIV. With survey level as its setting, the immunoSEQ assay was v3.0. Measured with immunoSEQ multiplex PCR; TCRdb has only the in-frame clones, and not every one. The repertoire holds about 30,000 clones, 95% seen once, with 7.5% to 9% in the top ten. This specimen was unsorted PBMCs, taken 5.3 years after starting antiretroviral therapy. These receptors came from a man under 40 with HIV.

The rearrangement joins TRBV10-3 to TRBJ2-5; D uncertain. The CDR3 loop spans 12 amino acids. V was clipped by 8 bases and J by 0 bases, with 7 bases between them. The V gene's germline CDR1 is ENHRY and CDR2 SYGVKD. CDR3 sequence: CAISADQETQYF. The CDR3 nucleotides are TGTGCCATCTCAGCAGACCAAGAGACCCAGTACTTC.

The DNA of the CDR3 is TGTGCCAGTAGGGGGCCTGACTACGAGCAGTACTTC. This translates into CASRGPDYEQYF. This rearrangement joins TRBV19 to TRBJ2-7; a weak D match, TRBD1 (5 bases). Trimming stripped 6 bases from V and 3 bases from J, with 9 bases between. This CDR3 contains 12 residues. In germline, CDR1 is LNHDA, CDR2 SQIVND (reference sequence).

The rearrangement uses TRBV6-1 and TRBJ2-7; TRBD1 might be the D (6 bases). The CDR3 sequence is 13 residues long. CDR1 and CDR2 from the germline V gene are MNHNS and SASEGT. V was cut by 7 bases and J by 3 bases, with 13 bases left in between. The CDR3 DNA reads as TGTGCCAGCACGGTGGGGGCTATCTACGAGCAGTACTTC. It specifies CASTVGAIYEQYF.

The rearrangement links TRBV28 to TRBJ1-5; D remains unclear. V lost 3 bases to trimming and J lost 4 bases, with 4 bases between them. Germline CDR1 reads MDHEN; CDR2 reads SYDVKM. The CDR3 spans 12 residues. CDR3 loop: CASSFPNQPQHF. The CDR3, as DNA: TGTGCCAGCAGTTTCCCGAATCAGCCCCAGCATTTT.

The chain employs TRBV2 and TRBJ2-1; TRBD1 is a possible D gene (7 bases). Germline CDR1 SNHLY, CDR2 FYNNEI. Trimming shortened V by 7 bases and J by 4 bases, and 14 bases separated the two germline ends. This CDR3 region has 14 residues. The CDR3 is CASIPEGAYNEQFF. DNA of the CDR3: TGTGCCAGCATTCCGGAGGGGGCTTACAATGAGCAGTTCTTC.

V usage is TRBV28 and J usage is TRBJ2-5; 9 positions match TRBD1. The length of the CDR3 is 15 residues. With V trimmed by 1 base and J by 3 bases, 3 bases remained unmatched. Germline V gives CDR1 MDHEN, CDR2 SYDVKM. The CDR3 region is CASSLYRGREETQYF. CDR3 coding DNA: TGTGCCAGCAGTTTATACAGGGGGCGGGAAGAGACCCAGTACTTC.

The chain carries TRBV30 and TRBJ2-1; D is possibly TRBD1 or TRBD2 (6 bases each). The CDR3 has 15 amino acids. Trimming took 1 base from V and 1 from J, leaving 11 bases between them. Per the germline V gene, CDR1 is GTSNPN and CDR2 is SVGIG (reference sequence). The CDR3 DNA reads TGTGCCTGGAGTGGGGGGGCTGGGTCCTACAATGAGCAGTTCTTC. As protein: CAWSGGAGSYNEQFF.

V usage is TRBV10-3 and J usage is TRBJ2-5, with 16 nucleotides matching TRBD2. The germline V gene encodes CDR1 ENHRY and CDR2 SYGVKD. Unmatched junction bases numbered 20, after V lost 5 bases and J lost 5 bases. This CDR3 has 21 residues. CDR3 loop: CAISQPPGLAGGRNPDETQYF. The CDR3 coding sequence is TGTGCCATCAGTCAACCGCCGGGACTAGCGGGAGGGCGGAATCCCGACGAGACCCAGTACTTC.

The V call is TRBV15, the J call TRBJ2-1, with D perhaps TRBD1 (7 bases). The CDR3 covers 15 residues. Germline V CDR1 and CDR2: LNHNV, YYDKDF (reference sequence). V dropped 0 bases and J dropped 11 bases, with 17 bases sitting between them. The CDR3 DNA sequence: TGTGCCACCAGCAGAGACGGAGGGGGCTACAGCCAGCAGTTCTTC. Translated: CATSRDGGGYSQQFF.

The chain uses TRBV10-3 and TRBJ2-6; perhaps D is TRBD1 or TRBD2 (6 bases each). Germline lookup yields CDR1 ENHRY and CDR2 SYGVKD. The CDR3 contains 16 residues. Trimming took 7 bases from V and 3 from J, leaving 16 bases between them. CDR3 in DNA: TGTGCCATCACCCAGATAGGGGGGAATGGGGCCAACGTCCTGACTTTC. It is translated as CAITQIGGNGANVLTF.

The chain is built from TRBV5-1 and TRBJ2-7; tentative D call: TRBD1 (5 bases). Germline lookup yields CDR1 SGHRS and CDR2 YFSETQ. V was shortened by 3 bases and J by 3 bases, with 10 bases between the two germline ends. This CDR3 spans 13 amino acids. The CDR3 nucleotides are TGCGCCAGCAGCTCAGACAGCCTCTACGAGCAGTACTTC. Protein: CASSSDSLYEQYF.

The chain uses TRBV2 and TRBJ2-2, with D perhaps matching TRBD2 (6 bases). Per germline, CDR1 SNHLY and CDR2 FYNNEI. The CDR3 loop spans 15 amino acids. V shed 2 bases and J shed 4 bases, with 11 bases lying between them. CDR3 nucleotide sequence: TGTGCCAGCAGTGAACGGGGGAGAGGCACCGGGGAGCTGTTTTTT. It encodes CASSERGRGTGELFF.

The V call is TRBV19, the J call TRBJ2-1; no clear D gene. Germline V gene sequence: CDR1 LNHDA, CDR2 SQIVND (reference sequence). V lost 0 bases and J lost 4, with 13 bases in between. The CDR3 totals 16 residues. The CDR3 protein is CASSIDLRNTYNEQFF. The CDR3, as DNA: TGTGCCAGTAGTATAGATCTCAGGAATACATACAATGAGCAGTTCTTC. The full variable domain, completed using reference TRBV19 and TRBJ2-1, is DGGITQSPKYLFRKEGQNVTLSCEQNLNHDAMYWYRQDPGQGLRLIYYSQIVNDFQKGDIAEGYSVSREKKESFPLTVTSAQKNPTAFYLCASSIDLRNTYNEQFFGPGTRLTVL.

The chain combines TRBV15 with TRBJ1-2; TRBD1 matches at 7 bases. V shed 2 bases, J shed 9 bases, and the junction held 3 bases outside the gene matches. This CDR3 contains 12 residues. The germline V gene encodes CDR1 LNHNV and CDR2 YYDKDF (reference sequence). CDR3 bases: TGTGCCACCAGCAGAATACAGGGGCGCTACACCTTC. Translated: CATSRIQGRYTF.

The rearrangement joins TRBV4-3 to TRBJ2-7; perhaps TRBD2 as D (6 bases). Germline assignment: CDR1 LGHNA and CDR2 YSLEER. V was pared by 0 bases and J by 2 bases, with 17 bases between. The length of the CDR3 is 17 residues. The CDR3 sequence: CASSQDRRYGTAYEQYF. The CDR3 DNA follows: TGCGCCAGCAGCCAAGATCGTCGGTACGGGACTGCCTACGAGCAGTACTTC.

The V call is TRBV19, the J call TRBJ2-3; a weak D match, TRBD2 (6 bases). The CDR3 contains 13 residues. V was shortened by 5 bases and J by 8 bases, with 14 bases between the two germline ends. Germline CDR1 reads LNHDA; CDR2 reads SQIVND (reference sequence). The CDR3 loop is CASSPSPGSTQYF. The CDR3 DNA sequence: TGTGCCAGTAGTCCCAGCCCCGGGAGTACGCAGTATTTT.

This chain links TRBV19 with TRBJ1-5; maybe TRBD1 (5 bases). The V and J ends lost 5 bases and 0 bases respectively, with 14 bases between them. Germline CDR1 is LNHDA and CDR2 is SQIVND (reference sequence). This CDR3 has 16 amino acids. This chain's CDR3 is CASSRGRVNSNQPQHF. The CDR3 DNA reads TGTGCCAGTAGTCGAGGCAGGGTAAATAGCAATCAGCCCCAGCATTTT.

The J gene is TRBJ1-2, the V gene TRBV11-2; a possible D gene is TRBD1 (5 bases). V was trimmed by 8 bases and J by 6 bases, leaving 25 bases between them. Germline V gene lookup returns CDR1 SGHAT and CDR2 FQNNGV. CDR3 length: 16 amino acids. The CDR3 DNA follows: TGTGCCAGCGGTACGGGGCCCGGACGGGGAGGAGATGGCTACACCTTC. It is translated as CASGTGPGRGGDGYTF.

This clone is a singleton in its sample. Other nucleotide sequences in the sample specify the same CDR3. The chain has TRBV5-1 and TRBJ2-7, with 9 bases aligning to TRBD1. The CDR3 loop spans 15 amino acids. Trimming at V came to 0 bases and at J to 3 bases, leaving 4 bases not matched to a gene. Per germline, CDR1 SGHRS and CDR2 YFSETQ. CDR3 protein: CASSLATGGSYEQYF. The CDR3 nucleotides are TGCGCCAGCAGCTTGGCCACAGGGGGCAGCTACGAGCAGTACTTC.

The chain recombines TRBV5-6 with TRBJ2-3, with a possible D match to TRBD1 (6 bases). V lost 4 bases to trimming and J lost 2 bases, with 17 bases between them. CDR1 and CDR2 (germline): SGHDT, YYEEEE. The CDR3 extends over 16 amino acids. CDR3 region: CASSGVRQATTDTQYF. CDR3 coding DNA: TGTGCCAGCAGCGGAGTGCGACAGGCGACCACAGATACGCAGTATTTT. The full variable domain, rest sourced from reference TRBV5-6 and TRBJ2-3, is DAGVTQSPTHLIKTRGQQVTLRCSPKSGHDTVSWYQQALGQGPQFIFQYYEEEERQRGNFPDRFSGHQFPNYSSELNVNALLLGDSALYLCASSGVRQATTDTQYFGPGTRLTVL.

J is TRBJ2-7 and V is TRBV25-1; D is ambiguous. Per germline, CDR1 MGHDK and CDR2 SYGVNS. Trimming pared 3 bases from V and 3 bases from J, leaving 15 bases between. The CDR3 length is 15 residues. For the CDR3, the DNA is TGTGCCAGCAGTGAGTATCATGGTTCACTCTACGAGCAGTACTTC. It encodes CASSEYHGSLYEQYF.

This chain joins TRBV6-1 and TRBJ1-2, with D possibly matching TRBD1 (6 bases). Germline values: CDR1 MNHNS, CDR2 SASEGT. The length of the CDR3 is 16 residues. The V gene lost 1 base and the J gene lost 6 bases, with 18 bases spanning the gap. CDR3 nucleotides: TGTGCCAGCAGTGAAGTCGGACAGCGTTTAGCGAATGGCTACACCTTC. Translated: CASSEVGQRLANGYTF.

DNA for the CDR3: TGCGCCAGCAGTCCAGATGAATCAGCCCGGTGGCCCCAGCATTTT. It specifies CASSPDESARWPQHF. The chain recombines TRBV4-1 with TRBJ1-5; D is ambiguous. The CDR3 runs to 15 residues. Per the germline V gene, CDR1 is MGHRA and CDR2 is YSYEKL. The V end was cut by 6 bases, the J end by 9 bases, with 21 bases between.

The chain recombines TRBV28 with TRBJ2-2; 7 bases map to TRBD1. CDR3 length equals 15 residues. The J segment lost 5 bases and the V segment lost 10 bases, leaving 13 bases of the junction unmatched. Looked up from germline, CDR1 is MDHEN and CDR2 is SYDVKM. The CDR3 DNA reads as TGTGCCACCCACATTGTCGGCAGGGGGACCGGGGAGCTGTTTTTT. It is translated as CATHIVGRGTGELFF.

V gene TRBV30 combines with J gene TRBJ1-1; TRBD1 might be the D (5 bases). The CDR3 consists of 13 residues. V lost 3 bases to trimming and J lost 2 bases, with 10 bases between them. Germline assignment: CDR1 GTSNPN and CDR2 SVGIG (reference sequence). CDR3 amino acids: CAWRAGLNTEAFF. The CDR3 DNA reads as TGTGCCTGGAGGGCAGGGCTTAACACTGAAGCTTTCTTT. The whole variable domain, filled in from reference TRBV30 and TRBJ1-1, reads SQTIHQWPATLVQPVGSPLSLECTVEGTSNPNLYWYRQAAGRGLQLLFYSVGIGQISSEVPQNLSASRPQDRQFILSSKKLLLSDSGFYLCAWRAGLNTEAFFGQGTRLTVV.

The V gene is TRBV5-1, the J gene TRBJ2-5, with 7 bases matching TRBD1. Germline CDR1 and CDR2: SGHRS and YFSETQ. The CDR3 is made up of 17 amino acids. V was clipped by 4 bases and J by 0 bases; unmatched bases: 12. The CDR3 sequence is CASSTKWTGPNQETQYF. The CDR3 DNA reads TGCGCCAGCAGCACCAAATGGACAGGACCGAACCAAGAGACCCAGTACTTC.

V is TRBV11-2 and J is TRBJ1-6, with a tentative D call TRBD1 (5 bases). The length of the CDR3 is 15 residues. Germline CDR1 and CDR2: SGHAT and FQNNGV. Trimming stripped 5 bases from V and 6 bases from J, with 14 bases between. The CDR3 DNA is TGTGCCAGCAGCCCGGGGGACCGGACTAATTCACCCCTCCACTTT. Translating gives CASSPGDRTNSPLHF.

The chain recombines TRBV19 with TRBJ1-5; no reliable D call. CDR3 size: 15 residues. V was pared by 2 bases and J by 0 bases, with 8 bases between. Germline V gene lookup returns CDR1 LNHDA and CDR2 SQIVND (reference sequence). This chain's CDR3 is CASSIRPDSNQPQHF. The CDR3 DNA follows: TGTGCCAGTAGTATAAGACCGGATAGCAATCAGCCCCAGCATTTT. Filled out from reference TRBV19 and TRBJ1-5, the complete variable domain reads DGGITQSPKYLFRKEGQNVTLSCEQNLNHDAMYWYRQDPGQGLRLIYYSQIVNDFQKGDIAEGYSVSREKKESFPLTVTSAQKNPTAFYLCASSIRPDSNQPQHFGDGTRLSIL.

The chain has TRBV23-1 and TRBJ2-2, with 8 bases identical to TRBD2. TRBV23-1 is an ORF for which the function is uncertain. V shed 8 bases, J shed 0 bases, and the junction held 8 bases outside the gene matches. The CDR3 is 16 residues long. DNA for the CDR3: TGCGCCAGCCTACCCTATAGCGGGGCGAACACCGGGGAGCTGTTTTTT. Translated, it gives CASLPYSGANTGELFF.

The rearrangement uses TRBV27 and TRBJ2-7, with D perhaps being TRBD1 or TRBD2 (7 bases each). CDR1 and CDR2 from the germline V gene are MNHEY and SMNVEV (reference sequence). The V end was cut by 3 bases, the J end by 6 bases, with 15 bases between. The CDR3 extends over 14 amino acids. CDR3 sequence: CASSLVTGRGEQYF. In DNA form, the CDR3 reads TGTGCCAGCAGTTTGGTGACAGGGAGGGGCGAGCAGTACTTC.